This TCR beta chain appears in the sequencing data of a study of T cells after yellow fever vaccination. Regarding the study as a whole: Post-booster samples contained most primary-vaccination clones (more than 95% CD4, about 90% CD8). FACS-sorted repertoires could contain abundant clonotypes contaminating from the bulk population.

Turning to this clonotype: Its antigen is not known.

TCRdb reanalysed the 5' RACE reads using MiXCR and keeps one entry per CDR3 protein. The sample consists of around 550,000 distinct CDR3 sequences, around 21% of them appearing once. This CDR3 is built from 16 residues. In germline, CDR1 is MNHNS, CDR2 SASEGT. With V trimmed by 5 bases and J by 6 bases, 14 bases remained unmatched. The TCR originated in a man aged 25 to 40 who received the YFV17D yellow fever vaccine. The chain carries TRBV6-1 and TRBJ2-3, with 7 bases fitting TRBD2. The input for sequencing was PBMCs, taken 15 days after the yellow fever booster vaccination. Here the CDR3 reads CASSPFRLAFSDTQYF. DNA for the CDR3: TGTGCCAGCAGTCCTTTCAGACTAGCTTTCTCTGATACGCAGTATTTT.